This record looks at one T cell receptor beta chain sequence and its context. Its antigen is currently unknown. The CDR3 consists of 12 residues. CDR1 and CDR2 from the germline V gene are DFQATT and SNEGSKA (reference sequence). The V and J ends lost 7 bases and 4 bases respectively, with 13 bases between them. The data are from a study of T-cell reconstitution after alpha-beta-depleted transplantation in children. General study findings and limits: One year post-transplant, T-cell counts and diversity were largely derived from T cells produced anew.

As it was prepared, the TCRbeta library received unique molecular identifiers. From the PCR reads, TCRdb called clonotypes with MiXCR, one entry per CDR3 protein. The sample yields a few hundred thousand distinct CDR3 sequences, 27% seen once. The chain uses TRBV20-1 and TRBJ1-1; the D is unclear. This TCR derives from a boy under two years old with Wiskott-Aldrich syndrome, due to receive a stem cell transplant. This sample comprised PBMCs, obtained before TCRalphabeta/CD19-depleted stem cell transplant. DNA for the CDR3: TGCAGTGAAGGTAGCCGTGCCACTGAAGCTTTCTTT. Translated: CSEGSRATEAFF.